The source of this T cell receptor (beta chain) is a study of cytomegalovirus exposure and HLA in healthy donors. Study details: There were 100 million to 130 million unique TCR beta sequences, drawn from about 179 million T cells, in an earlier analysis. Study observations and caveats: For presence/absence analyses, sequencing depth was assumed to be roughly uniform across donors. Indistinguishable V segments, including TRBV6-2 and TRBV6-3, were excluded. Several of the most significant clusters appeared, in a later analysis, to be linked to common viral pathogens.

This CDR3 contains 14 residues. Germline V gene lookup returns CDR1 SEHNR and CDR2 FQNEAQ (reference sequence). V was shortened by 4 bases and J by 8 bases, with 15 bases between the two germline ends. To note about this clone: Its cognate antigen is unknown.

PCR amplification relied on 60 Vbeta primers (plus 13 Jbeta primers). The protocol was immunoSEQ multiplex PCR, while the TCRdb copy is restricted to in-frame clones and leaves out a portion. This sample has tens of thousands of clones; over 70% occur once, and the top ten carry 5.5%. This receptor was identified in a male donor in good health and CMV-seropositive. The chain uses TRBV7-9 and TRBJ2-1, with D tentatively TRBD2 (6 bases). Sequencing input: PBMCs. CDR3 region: CASSWGSGVDEQFF. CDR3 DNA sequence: TGTGCCAGCAGCTGGGGTTCGGGGGTAGATGAGCAGTTCTTC.